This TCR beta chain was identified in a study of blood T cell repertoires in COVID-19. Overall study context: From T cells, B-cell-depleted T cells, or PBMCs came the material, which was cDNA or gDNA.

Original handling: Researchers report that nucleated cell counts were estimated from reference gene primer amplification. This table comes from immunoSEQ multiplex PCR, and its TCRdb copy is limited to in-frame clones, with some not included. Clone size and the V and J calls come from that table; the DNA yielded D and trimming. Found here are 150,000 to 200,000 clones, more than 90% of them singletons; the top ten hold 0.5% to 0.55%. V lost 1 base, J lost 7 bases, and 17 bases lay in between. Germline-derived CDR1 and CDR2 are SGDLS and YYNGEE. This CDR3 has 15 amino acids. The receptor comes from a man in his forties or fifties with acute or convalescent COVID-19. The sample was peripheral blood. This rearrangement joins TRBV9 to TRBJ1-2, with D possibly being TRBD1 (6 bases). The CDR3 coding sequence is TGTGCCAGCAGCGTAAGCGACAGGCGATATGGTGGCTACACCTTC. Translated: CASSVSDRRYGGYTF.